This is a list of T cell receptor beta chains from one sample in a study of cytomegalovirus exposure and HLA in healthy donors. The table came from immunoSEQ multiplex PCR; TCRdb's copy has only in-frame clones and leaves some out. The sample lists around 190,000 clones, around 83% occurring once. The specimen sequenced was PBMCs. Receptor source: a woman aged 40 to 50 in good health and CMV-seronegative. CDR3s include the opening cysteine and the closing phenylalanine or tryptophan. Fields, in order: V gene, J gene, D gene, clone size, CDR3 DNA, CDR3 protein. The D gene is left open where the match is weak. Expanded clones get a size class; other rows say once, few or many, or leave the size out.

v_gene: TRBV11-2
j_gene: TRBJ2-2
d_gene: -
abundance: few
CDR3nt: TGTGCCAGCAGCTCCCAGGCCACCGGGGAGCTGTTTTTT
CDR3aa: CASSSQATGELFF

v_gene: TRBV7-9
j_gene: TRBJ1-1
d_gene: -
abundance: few
CDR3nt: TGTGCCAGCAGCTTAGCCAGGGCCGGGGCTTTCTTT
CDR3aa: CASSLARAGAFF

v_gene: TRBV4-1
j_gene: TRBJ2-1
d_gene: -
abundance: -
CDR3nt: TGCGCCAGCAGCCAAGAATCATCGGTCATAGCGCCCTACAATGAGCAGTTCTTC
CDR3aa: CASSQESSVIAPYNEQFF

v_gene: TRBV7-2
j_gene: TRBJ1-2
d_gene: -
abundance: -
CDR3nt: TGTGCCAGCAGCGCCGGGGAGGCGGGCTATGGCTACACCTTC
CDR3aa: CASSAGEAGYGYTF

v_gene: TRBV30
j_gene: TRBJ1-2
d_gene: -
abundance: -
CDR3nt: TGTGCCTGGAGTGTAGGCTATCGCGGCTATGGCTACACCTTC
CDR3aa: CAWSVGYRGYGYTF

v_gene: TRBV29-1
j_gene: TRBJ2-1
d_gene: -
abundance: -
CDR3nt: TGCAGCGTTGAAGACCCACGACTGTTCTTC
CDR3aa: CSVEDPRLFF

v_gene: TRBV5-1
j_gene: TRBJ2-1
d_gene: -
abundance: -
CDR3nt: TGCGCCAGCAGCTTGGCCCCAGATGAGCAGTTCTTC
CDR3aa: CASSLAPDEQFF

v_gene: TRBV6-5
j_gene: TRBJ1-2
d_gene: TRBD1
abundance: -
CDR3nt: TGTGCCAGCAGTAGGACAGGGGGCAGAGGCTACACCTTC
CDR3aa: CASSRTGGRGYTF

v_gene: TRBV27
j_gene: TRBJ1-1
d_gene: TRBD1
abundance: once
CDR3nt: TGTGCCAGCAGTTTCGGGGACAGGGGCGAAGCTTTCTTT
CDR3aa: CASSFGDRGEAFF

v_gene: TRBV30
j_gene: TRBJ2-3
d_gene: TRBD2
abundance: -
CDR3nt: TGTGCCTGGAGTCCTCTAGCGGGAGTAGTAGATACGCAGTATTTT
CDR3aa: CAWSPLAGVVDTQYF

v_gene: TRBV30
j_gene: TRBJ2-6
d_gene: -
abundance: -
CDR3nt: TGTGCCTGGACCCGTTGGGCAGTTGGGGCCTCGGGGGCCAACGTCCTGACTTTC
CDR3aa: CAWTRWAVGASGANVLTF

v_gene: TRBV19
j_gene: TRBJ1-5
d_gene: TRBD1
abundance: once
CDR3nt: TGTGCCAGTAGCCTGTCCAGGGGGCGTGGGCAGCCCCAGCATTTT
CDR3aa: CASSLSRGRGQPQHF

v_gene: TRBV6-5
j_gene: TRBJ1-2
d_gene: TRBD1
abundance: -
CDR3nt: TGTGCCAGCAGTTACACGGCGGACAGGGCTTCAGGCTACACCTTC
CDR3aa: CASSYTADRASGYTF

v_gene: TRBV19
j_gene: TRBJ1-5
d_gene: TRBD1
abundance: -
CDR3nt: TGTGCCAGTAGTATTAGCGGGACAGTCCTTTTAAAGCCCCAGCATTTT
CDR3aa: CASSISGTVLLKPQHF

v_gene: TRBV7-7
j_gene: TRBJ2-7
d_gene: TRBD2
abundance: -
CDR3nt: TGTGCCAGCAGCTTAGATTCTAGCGGGAGTTACGAGCAGTACTTC
CDR3aa: CASSLDSSGSYEQYF

v_gene: TRBV9
j_gene: TRBJ2-1
d_gene: -
abundance: -
CDR3nt: TGTGCCAGCAGCGTAGCAGATAGCGGCCCCCGGGGGCAGTTCTTC
CDR3aa: CASSVADSGPRGQFF

v_gene: TRBV5-1
j_gene: TRBJ2-1
d_gene: TRBD2
abundance: -
CDR3nt: TGCGCCAGCAGCTTGGGACTAGCGGGTGCTGAGCAGTTCTTC
CDR3aa: CASSLGLAGAEQFF

v_gene: TRBV18
j_gene: TRBJ1-2
d_gene: -
abundance: -
CDR3nt: TGTGCCAGCTCACCAGGGGGCTCGGATGGCTACACCTTC
CDR3aa: CASSPGGSDGYTF

v_gene: TRBV11-3
j_gene: TRBJ2-7
d_gene: -
abundance: -
CDR3nt: TGTGCCAGCAGCTCCGTCACATACGAGCAGTACTTC
CDR3aa: CASSSVTYEQYF

v_gene: TRBV4-1
j_gene: TRBJ1-1
d_gene: -
abundance: -
CDR3nt: TGCGCCAGCAGCCAAGATTTACCCGCAGATCCCAGGCTTGAAGCTTTCTTT
CDR3aa: CASSQDLPADPRLEAFF

v_gene: TRBV10-3
j_gene: TRBJ2-7
d_gene: TRBD1
abundance: -
CDR3nt: TGTGCCATCCGGGACAGAGATACCTACGAGCAGTACTTC
CDR3aa: CAIRDRDTYEQYF

v_gene: TRBV5-1
j_gene: TRBJ2-1
d_gene: TRBD2
abundance: -
CDR3nt: TGCGCCAGCAGCTTGATTATGGGAGGGACCTACAATGAGCAGTTCTTC
CDR3aa: CASSLIMGGTYNEQFF

v_gene: TRBV11-3
j_gene: TRBJ1-4
d_gene: -
abundance: -
CDR3nt: TGTGCCAGCAGCCCGAGGGGGGGACGTCAAAAACTGTTTTTT
CDR3aa: CASSPRGGRQKLFF

v_gene: TRBV27
j_gene: TRBJ2-3
d_gene: TRBD2
abundance: once
CDR3nt: TGTGCCAGCAGTTTAGGCGGGAGTAACACAGATACGCAGTATTTT
CDR3aa: CASSLGGSNTDTQYF

v_gene: TRBV29-1
j_gene: TRBJ2-7
d_gene: -
abundance: -
CDR3nt: TGCAGCGTAGCTCTACAGGGATTAGGATCATACGAGCAGTACTTC
CDR3aa: CSVALQGLGSYEQYF

v_gene: TRBV7-6
j_gene: TRBJ2-7
d_gene: -
abundance: -
CDR3nt: TGTGCCAGCAGCCTCGACATATACTCGACAGGCAACCTCGAGCAGTACTTC
CDR3aa: CASSLDIYSTGNLEQYF

v_gene: TRBV7-8
j_gene: TRBJ2-1
d_gene: TRBD1
abundance: -
CDR3nt: TGTGCCAGCAGCCCTCGGACAGGTACTTTCAATGAGCAGTTCTTC
CDR3aa: CASSPRTGTFNEQFF

v_gene: TRBV2
j_gene: TRBJ2-2
d_gene: -
abundance: few
CDR3nt: TGTGCCAGCAGTGAACAGGCGACGAACACCGGGGAGCTGTTTTTT
CDR3aa: CASSEQATNTGELFF

v_gene: TRBV27
j_gene: TRBJ2-2
d_gene: TRBD2
abundance: -
CDR3nt: TGTGCCAGCGGCCTTTTACTAGCGGGAGCTGGGGAGCTGTTTTTT
CDR3aa: CASGLLLAGAGELFF

v_gene: TRBV19
j_gene: TRBJ1-1
d_gene: -
abundance: -
CDR3nt: TGTGCCAGTAGTATTGGGCGGGGGATGAACACTGAAGCTTTCTTT
CDR3aa: CASSIGRGMNTEAFF

v_gene: TRBV19
j_gene: TRBJ1-2
d_gene: TRBD1
abundance: -
CDR3nt: TGTGCCAGTAGTGTGGACAGGGTAGGTGGCTACACCTTC
CDR3aa: CASSVDRVGGYTF

v_gene: TRBV14
j_gene: TRBJ1-1
d_gene: -
abundance: -
CDR3nt: TGTGCCAGCAGCCAAGTGGGGGGAGGGAGCACTGAAGCTTTCTTT
CDR3aa: CASSQVGGGSTEAFF

v_gene: TRBV6-1
j_gene: TRBJ1-2
d_gene: TRBD1
abundance: -
CDR3nt: TGTGCCAGCAGTGAAGCGCAGGGGACAGCGGGCTATGGCTACACCTTC
CDR3aa: CASSEAQGTAGYGYTF

v_gene: TRBV29-1
j_gene: TRBJ2-2
d_gene: -
abundance: few
CDR3nt: TGCAGCGTTGTACGTCAGGGGAACACCGGGGAGCTGTTTTTT
CDR3aa: CSVVRQGNTGELFF

v_gene: TRBV11-2
j_gene: TRBJ1-2
d_gene: TRBD1
abundance: -
CDR3nt: TGTGCCAGCAGTCGTGACAGGGGGCAATCCCATGGCTACACCTTC
CDR3aa: CASSRDRGQSHGYTF

v_gene: TRBV29-1
j_gene: TRBJ1-1
d_gene: TRBD1
abundance: few
CDR3nt: TGCAGCGGTGGACAGGGGGGCACTGAAGCTTTCTTT
CDR3aa: CSGGQGGTEAFF

v_gene: TRBV12-5
j_gene: TRBJ2-1
d_gene: TRBD2
abundance: -
CDR3nt: TGTGCTAGTGGTTTATCCGGGACTAGCGACGACAATGAGCAGTTCTTC
CDR3aa: CASGLSGTSDDNEQFF

v_gene: TRBV19
j_gene: TRBJ1-3
d_gene: TRBD1
abundance: once
CDR3nt: TGTGCCAGTAGCTTTACAGGGGCGAGCGGAAACACCATATATTTT
CDR3aa: CASSFTGASGNTIYF

v_gene: TRBV11-2
j_gene: TRBJ2-2
d_gene: TRBD2
abundance: -
CDR3nt: TGTGCCAGCAGCTTAGACAGCGGGGGGAACACCGGGGAGCTGTTTTTT
CDR3aa: CASSLDSGGNTGELFF

v_gene: TRBV19
j_gene: TRBJ2-3
d_gene: -
abundance: -
CDR3nt: TGTGCCAGTAGAGGAGTGGGCACAGATACGCAGTATTTT
CDR3aa: CASRGVGTDTQYF

v_gene: TRBV29-1
j_gene: TRBJ1-1
d_gene: TRBD1
abundance: -
CDR3nt: TGCAGCGTTTCTTTTACAGGGGATTCTGAAGCTTTCTTT
CDR3aa: CSVSFTGDSEAFF

v_gene: TRBV11-1
j_gene: TRBJ1-1
d_gene: TRBD1
abundance: -
CDR3nt: TGTGCCAGCAGCACCCTGACAGGGCAAGCTTTCTTT
CDR3aa: CASSTLTGQAFF

v_gene: TRBV7-6
j_gene: TRBJ2-2
d_gene: TRBD2
abundance: -
CDR3nt: TGTGCCAGCAGCTTAGATGTGACTAGCTCGGCCGGGGAGCTGTTTTTT
CDR3aa: CASSLDVTSSAGELFF

v_gene: TRBV18
j_gene: TRBJ1-5
d_gene: TRBD1
abundance: -
CDR3nt: TGTGCCAGCTCAGACAGGGGTGGTAGCAATCAGCCCCAGCATTTT
CDR3aa: CASSDRGGSNQPQHF

v_gene: TRBV5-1
j_gene: TRBJ1-1
d_gene: TRBD1
abundance: -
CDR3nt: TGCGCCAGCAGCTTGGGTGACAGGGGCCCCCGGAACACTGAAGCTTTCTTT
CDR3aa: CASSLGDRGPRNTEAFF

v_gene: TRBV9
j_gene: TRBJ2-1
d_gene: TRBD2
abundance: -
CDR3nt: TGTGCCAGCAGCGTAGTGGGACTAGCGGGAAATGAGCAGTTCTTC
CDR3aa: CASSVVGLAGNEQFF

v_gene: TRBV4-3
j_gene: TRBJ1-4
d_gene: -
abundance: -
CDR3nt: TGCGCCAGCAGCCGGGGCCTAACTAATGAAAAACTGTTTTTT
CDR3aa: CASSRGLTNEKLFF

v_gene: TRBV5-6
j_gene: TRBJ2-5
d_gene: TRBD2
abundance: -
CDR3nt: TGTGCCAGCAGCTTAACGGGAGGGGGGGAGACCCAGTACTTC
CDR3aa: CASSLTGGGETQYF

v_gene: TRBV6-1
j_gene: TRBJ2-2
d_gene: TRBD1
abundance: -
CDR3nt: TGTGCCAGCGGGGGACAGGGGGCCAGCACCGGGGAGCTGTTTTTT
CDR3aa: CASGGQGASTGELFF

v_gene: TRBV4-1
j_gene: TRBJ2-1
d_gene: -
abundance: few
CDR3nt: TGTGCCAGCAGCCAAGATCCCAGGGATCTGGTGTTCTTC
CDR3aa: CASSQDPRDLVFF

v_gene: TRBV5-1
j_gene: TRBJ2-7
d_gene: -
abundance: -
CDR3nt: TGCGCCAGCAGCTTAACACCCTCCTACGAGCAGTACTTC
CDR3aa: CASSLTPSYEQYF

v_gene: TRBV4-3
j_gene: TRBJ2-3
d_gene: -
abundance: few
CDR3nt: TGCGCCAGCAGCCAAGATTTACAGGGTGGCAAGAGTACGCAGTATTTT
CDR3aa: CASSQDLQGGKSTQYF

v_gene: TRBV9
j_gene: TRBJ2-3
d_gene: TRBD2
abundance: -
CDR3nt: TGTGCCAGCAGCGGGCCGGGGACTAGCGGGACAGATACGCAGTATTTT
CDR3aa: CASSGPGTSGTDTQYF

v_gene: TRBV7-2
j_gene: TRBJ2-2
d_gene: TRBD2
abundance: few
CDR3nt: TGTGCCAGCAGCTTAACGTCTAGCGGGAACACCGGGGAGCTGTTTTTT
CDR3aa: CASSLTSSGNTGELFF

v_gene: TRBV6-5
j_gene: TRBJ1-3
d_gene: -
abundance: -
CDR3nt: TGTGCCAGCAGTTACTCGAGTCCTGGAAACACCATATATTTT
CDR3aa: CASSYSSPGNTIYF

v_gene: TRBV6-6
j_gene: TRBJ1-5
d_gene: TRBD1
abundance: -
CDR3nt: TGTGCCAGCAGTTACCAACAGGGGAATAATCAGCCCCAGCATTTT
CDR3aa: CASSYQQGNNQPQHF

v_gene: TRBV4-3
j_gene: TRBJ2-1
d_gene: -
abundance: -
CDR3nt: TGCGCCAGCAGCCAAGTGGAGGACAGTACTCCTGCCGCCGACAATGAGCAGTTCTTC
CDR3aa: CASSQVEDSTPAADNEQFF

v_gene: TRBV9
j_gene: TRBJ1-2
d_gene: TRBD1
abundance: -
CDR3nt: TGTGCCAGCAGCGTAGGTCTAGACAGGGGGGCCTATGGCTACACCTTC
CDR3aa: CASSVGLDRGAYGYTF